These 15 T cell receptor beta chains originate from one sample sequenced in a study of post-analysis software for immune sequencing data (dated by TCRdb to about 2015). General conclusions and limits of the study: Patients showed significantly higher frequencies than controls for five TRBV segments, among them TRBV5-6, TRBV5-1 and TRBV20-1.

For these TCRs, the target antigens are not known. The receptor library was made with PCR. Instrument used: Illumina HiSeq 2500. To reduce PCR and sequencing biases, unique molecular identifiers were incorporated into the TCR beta cDNA libraries. Through fastp at Q25 and MiXCR, TCRdb rebuilt clones from the public reads, retaining in-frame beta chains. Rows matching on CDR3 protein sequence are summarized as one entry with the most common DNA and genes. A total of some 890,000 distinct CDR3 sequences appear in this sample, approximately 57% of them only once. Approximately 4.4% of the sample is taken by the ten largest. Material for sequencing was blood. The receptors shown here come from a girl under 18 with multiple sclerosis.

To note about this clonotype: One end of the junction does not line up with germline, which may come from a read error. This chain uses TRBV20-1 with TRBJ2-1; 7 nucleotides align to TRBD2. The germline V gene has CDR1 DFQATT and CDR2 SNEGSKA (reference sequence). The CDR3 totals 18 residues. CDR3 protein: CSARVLGEGIRSNNKQFF. CDR3 nucleotide sequence: TGCAGTGCTAGAGTTCTGGGGGAGGGGATCCGTTCGAACAATAAGCAGTTCTTC.

This clonotype was counted between two and nine times. The CDR3 reads CASSPSAPNTEAFF. The CDR3 region has the DNA TGTGCCAGCAGCCCCAGTGCCCCGAACACTGAAGCTTTCTTT. The rearrangement joins TRBV7-3 to TRBJ1-1; D gene uncertain. The CDR3 loop spans 14 amino acids. The ends were cut back, 5 bases at V and 1 base at J, with 11 bases in the middle. CDR1 is SGHTA, CDR2 FQGTGA, per germline.

This rearrangement joins TRBV5-5 to TRBJ2-1, with D possibly being TRBD2 (5 bases). Trimming took 4 bases from V and 9 from J, leaving 20 bases between them. This CDR3 is 15 amino acids long. Germline CDR1 and CDR2: SGHKS and YYEKEE (reference sequence). The CDR3 region has the DNA TGTGCCAGCAGCGCGACCATAGCGCGCAGCATTGAGCAGTTCTTC. This translates into CASSATIARSIEQFF.

The chain is built from TRBV6-5 and TRBJ1-2; TRBD1 matches at 7 bases. The CDR3 extends over 16 amino acids. Germline V gene sequence: CDR1 MNHEY, CDR2 SVGAGI. Trimming at V came to 4 bases and at J to 5 bases, leaving 13 bases not matched to a gene. Here the CDR3 DNA reads TGTGCCAGCAGTTGGACGGGGCGAGACAGGGTGTATGGCTACACCTTC. This gives the protein CASSWTGRDRVYGYTF.

The chain recombines TRBV6-5 with TRBJ1-2; D is unresolved. This CDR3 region has 13 residues. CDR1 and CDR2 from the germline V gene are MNHEY and SVGAGI. The V end lost 5 bases, the J end lost 5 bases, and 12 bases lay between the germline ends. The CDR3 DNA reads as TGTGCCAGCAGTACCTCAGGCTCTTATGGCTACACCTTC. This sequence encodes CASSTSGSYGYTF.

The chain couples TRBV4-2 to TRBJ2-7, with D uncertain. Trimming cost V 9 bases and J 1 base, with 13 bases left between them. The V gene's germline CDR1 is LGHNA and CDR2 YNFKEQ. CDR3 length: 13 residues. The CDR3 DNA reads as TGTGCCAGTGCGACTCCTTCTTCCTACGAGCAGTACTTC. Translation gives CASATPSSYEQYF.

The genes are TRBV2 and TRBJ1-1, with D possibly matching TRBD1 (6 bases). The CDR3 contains 13 residues. Germline-derived CDR1 and CDR2 are SNHLY and FYNNEI. Deletions cut 2 bases from V and 7 bases from J, with 11 bases between. CDR3 protein: CASSETGWGEAFF. The CDR3 bases are TGTGCCAGCAGTGAAACAGGGTGGGGTGAAGCTTTCTTT.

CDR3 loop: CASGNRGPVYEQYF. The DNA for the CDR3 is TGTGCTAGTGGTAACAGGGGGCCGGTATACGAGCAGTACTTC. This rearrangement joins TRBV12-5 to TRBJ2-7; 9 positions match TRBD1. This CDR3 comprises 14 residues. J lost 4 bases, V lost 5 bases, and 6 bases had no gene match. In germline, CDR1 is LGHNT, CDR2 FRNRAP.

The chain employs TRBV12-3 or TRBV12-4 and TRBJ1-1; maybe TRBD1 (5 bases). This CDR3 region has 14 residues. The germline V and J ends were trimmed by 6 bases and 0 bases, with 11 bases remaining between them. CDR3 sequence (DNA): TGTGCCAGCAGCCTGGGACCCATGAACACTGAAGCTTTCTTT. It encodes CASSLGPMNTEAFF.

The chain links TRBV7-3 to TRBJ2-7; either TRBD1 or TRBD2 may fit D (6 bases each). Germline V CDR1 and CDR2: SGHTA, FQGTGA. The CDR3 spans 13 residues. The ends were cut back, 8 bases at V and 2 bases at J, with 13 bases in the middle. The CDR3 DNA reads as TGTGCCAGCCAGAAGGGGGGCCCCTACGAGCAGTACTTC. It codes for CASQKGGPYEQYF.

This sequence joins TRBV20-1 and TRBJ1-2; 12 nucleotides align to TRBD1. CDR1 and CDR2 from the germline V gene are DFQATT and SNEGSKA (reference sequence). The CDR3 covers 20 residues. Losses at the gene ends were 2 bases for V and 0 bases for J; bases not matched to a gene: 16. CDR3 DNA: TGCAGTGCTAGAACCGGAGGAAGGGACAGGGGGCTTTCTACTAACTATGGCTACACCTTC. Translating it yields CSARTGGRDRGLSTNYGYTF.

The chain joins TRBV7-3 to TRBJ2-6; possibly TRBD1 for D (6 bases). Looked up from germline, CDR1 is SGHTA and CDR2 is FQGTGA. Trimming left V 1 base short and J 2 bases short, with 15 bases between. The CDR3 consists of 18 residues. The CDR3 nucleotides read TGTGCCAGCAGCTTAAAGGGCAGGGGATGGGCTGGGGCCAACGTCCTGACTTTC. It translates to CASSLKGRGWAGANVLTF.

This clonotype was observed a single time. This chain links TRBV2 with TRBJ1-5, with D maybe TRBD1 (5 bases). This CDR3 is built from 12 residues. Trimming pared 1 base from V and 11 bases from J, leaving 9 bases between. Germline V gene sequence: CDR1 SNHLY, CDR2 FYNNEI. DNA of the CDR3: TGTGCCAGCAGTGAAGGGGGGTCAGCCCAGCATTTT. This translates into CASSEGGSAQHF.

This chain links TRBV5-5 with TRBJ2-7; TRBD1 agrees at 8 bases. Germline CDR1 and CDR2: SGHKS and YYEKEE (reference sequence). V was clipped by 5 bases and J by 3 bases; unmatched bases: 16. The CDR3 loop spans 17 amino acids. For the CDR3, the DNA is TGTGCCAGCAGTCCGGACAGGGCCCCGCTGGAGGACTACGAGCAGTACTTC. Translated, it gives CASSPDRAPLEDYEQYF.

Of note for this clonotype: Germline and junction disagree at one end, which may indicate a read error. The CDR3 DNA reads as TGTGCCGGCAGCCAAGTATTTTCTCGGGACTACACGGATACGCAGTATTTT. This codes for CAGSQVFSRDYTDTQYF. This sequence joins TRBV4-2 and TRBJ2-3, with 7 nucleotides matching TRBD2. The germline CDR1 and CDR2 sequences are LGHNA and YNFKEQ. The CDR3 has 17 amino acids.